The clone carrying this T cell receptor (beta chain) was seen repeatedly, ten times or more. Its target is not known. This specimen comes from a study of regulatory T cells in long-lasting Graves disease. Study-level information: Those with persistent Graves' disease had received antithyroid drugs for over 5 years with positive TSH receptor antibodies. Notes on the study in general: The study found TRBV28, TRBJ1-2 and TRBJ2-5 favored in persistent disease. Persistent Graves' patients had lower TCR diversity than newly diagnosed ones. Those with persistent disease had in common more public clonotypes (about 3,000) than new patients (approximately 990).

This CDR3 has 15 residues. Germline CDR1 is KGHDR and CDR2 is SFDVKD. With 2 bases removed from V and 0 bases from J, the gap between germline ends came to 6 bases. Building of the TCR beta libraries involved iRepertoire HTBI primers and Arm-PCR of CDR3 regions. MiXCR, applied by TCRdb to the multiplex PCR reads, yields one record per CDR3 protein. The table has some 300,000 distinct CDR3 sequences, around 23% seen once. Time point meaning: persistent/refractory GD, antithyroid drugs over 5 years with positive TRAb. Generation of the TCR library employed RNA extracted from PBMCs. The source material was peripheral blood mononuclear cells (PBMCs), sampled when the disease was refractory, from a patient treated with antithyroid drugs. The chain is built from TRBV24-1 and TRBJ1-4; D gene ambiguous. The clonotype was recovered from a female donor with Graves disease. The CDR3, as DNA: TGTGCCACCAGTGATTCGGATGCAACTAATGAAAAACTGTTTTTT. Translating it yields CATSDSDATNEKLFF.